Presented here are 24 T cell receptor beta chains from one specimen sequenced in a study of blood T cell repertoires in COVID-19. The table came from immunoSEQ multiplex PCR; TCRdb's copy has only in-frame clones and leaves some out. The sample shows 150,000 to 200,000 clones, about 81% of them seen only once. The specimen was peripheral blood. The receptor source for this set is a woman aged 65 to 85 with acute or convalescent COVID-19.

The gene calls are TRBV3-1 (or the pseudogene TRBV3-2) and TRBJ2-1; 10 bases align to TRBD1. CDR3 size: 16 residues. Germline V lookup: CDR1 LGHDT, CDR2 YNNKEL (reference sequence). V lost 9 bases, J lost 4 bases, and 12 bases stayed unmatched. DNA of the CDR3: TGTGCCAGTTTTTATCCCGGGACAGGGGCTTACAATGAGCAGTTCTTC. The encoded protein is CASFYPGTGAYNEQFF.

In nucleotides, the CDR3 is TGTGCCAGCAGCTTTCCGGGACAAGGGGTGGAAGCTTTCTTT. It yields the protein CASSFPGQGVEAFF. The chain couples TRBV7-9 to TRBJ1-1; D perhaps matches TRBD1 (6 bases). CDR1 is SEHNR and CDR2 is FQNEAQ in the germline V gene (reference sequence). The CDR3 extends over 14 amino acids. The V end lost 3 bases, the J end lost 8 bases, and 16 bases lay between the germline ends.

V usage is TRBV15 and J usage is TRBJ2-3, with 10 positions matching TRBD2. CDR1 LNHNV and CDR2 YYDKDF come from the germline V gene (reference sequence). J was trimmed by 6 bases and V by 6 bases; bases with no gene match: 9. The CDR3 consists of 15 residues. The CDR3 protein is CATRGSSGGFDTQYF. CDR3 in DNA: TGTGCCACCAGAGGCTCTAGCGGGGGATTTGATACGCAGTATTTT.

V usage is TRBV28 and J usage is TRBJ1-1; D is unresolved. Trimming cost V 0 bases and J 1 base, with 6 bases left between them. Looked up from germline, CDR1 is MDHEN and CDR2 is SYDVKM. The CDR3 has 14 residues. DNA for the CDR3: TGTGCCAGCAGTTTATGGGGAGGGAACACTGAAGCTTTCTTT. It codes for CASSLWGGNTEAFF.

V and J are TRBV13 and TRBJ2-3, with D tentatively TRBD1 (5 bases). CDR3 length equals 16 residues. Germline assignment: CDR1 PRHDT and CDR2 FYEKMQ (reference sequence). Trimming removed 3 bases at V and 1 base at J, with 14 bases between. The CDR3 DNA is TGTGCCAGCAGCTTGTCCCCAGACAGTCGCACAGATACGCAGTATTTT. Translation: CASSLSPDSRTDTQYF.

The chain recombines TRBV11-3 with TRBJ2-3; 7 positions match TRBD1. The CDR3 consists of 15 residues. Germline CDR1 reads SGHNT; CDR2 reads YENEEA. The trim removed 5 bases at V and 4 bases at J, leaving 9 bases unmatched. The CDR3, as DNA: TGTGCCAGCAGCCACAGGGGCCGAGGTCCAGATACGCAGTATTTT. Protein sequence: CASSHRGRGPDTQYF.

The chain couples TRBV2 to TRBJ2-2; a weak D match, TRBD2 (6 bases). Trimming took off 7 bases at V and 3 bases at J, with 15 bases between the two ends. CDR1 and CDR2 (germline): SNHLY, FYNNEI. This CDR3 region has 15 residues. The CDR3 spells CASNRIGGDTGELFF. CDR3 DNA sequence: TGTGCCAGCAACCGCATAGGCGGGGACACCGGGGAGCTGTTTTTT.

The V call is TRBV18, the J call TRBJ2-4; perhaps TRBD2 as D (5 bases). The CDR3 has 13 amino acids. The V gene's germline CDR1 is KGHSH and CDR2 LQKENI. V was pared by 3 bases and J by 13 bases, with 16 bases between. CDR3 nucleotides: TGTGCCAGCTCACCCCTGGAGGATTCGGACCAGTACTTC. Translation: CASSPLEDSDQYF.

The rearrangement joins TRBV7-9 to TRBJ1-3, with 10 nucleotides matching TRBD1. The ends lost 5 bases at V and 3 bases at J; junction bases unmatched: 4. CDR1 is SEHNR, CDR2 FQNEAQ, per germline (reference sequence). The CDR3 is 15 amino acids. DNA of the CDR3: TGTGCCAGCAGCCGGGACAGGGGATATGGAAACACCATATATTTT. It yields the protein CASSRDRGYGNTIYF.

This clone showed up just once. The chain uses TRBV27 and TRBJ2-2; TRBD1 might be the D (8 bases). This CDR3 has 15 residues. Trimming shortened V by 6 bases and J by 1 base, and 12 bases separated the two germline ends. The germline V gene has CDR1 MNHEY and CDR2 SMNVEV (reference sequence). CDR3 loop: CASRTGGGNTGELFF. The CDR3 DNA sequence: TGTGCCAGCAGAACAGGGGGGGGGAACACCGGGGAGCTGTTTTTT.

The chain recombines TRBV5-1 with TRBJ1-1; a possible D gene is TRBD1 (6 bases). Per germline, CDR1 SGHRS and CDR2 YFSETQ. The CDR3 loop spans 14 amino acids. Trimming stripped 2 bases from V and 4 bases from J, with 12 bases between. The CDR3 reads CASSFQQGGTEAFF. The CDR3 bases are TGCGCCAGCAGCTTTCAACAGGGTGGCACTGAAGCTTTCTTT.

Only a few counts were recorded for this clone. The rearrangement joins TRBV3-1 (or the pseudogene TRBV3-2) to TRBJ1-1, with a possible D match to TRBD1 (5 bases). Between the trimmed V and J ends, which lost 0 bases and 0 bases, there was a span of 11 bases. This CDR3 comprises 16 residues. Germline V gene data show CDR1 as LGHDT and CDR2 as YNNKEL (reference sequence). The CDR3 protein is CASSQDADSLNTEAFF. The CDR3 nucleotides are TGTGCCAGCAGCCAAGACGCCGACAGCTTGAACACTGAAGCTTTCTTT.

This clone was seen a handful of times. The chain uses TRBV11-3 and TRBJ2-1, with TRBD1 matching 7 bases. With 5 bases clipped from V and 2 bases from J, the junction kept 6 bases outside the gene matches. The CDR3 sequence is 15 residues long. CDR1 SGHNT and CDR2 YENEEA come from the germline V gene. The CDR3 region is CASSQRQGTYNEQFF. CDR3 coding DNA: TGTGCCAGCAGCCAAAGACAGGGAACCTACAATGAGCAGTTCTTC.

In regard to this clone: Other DNA sequences in this specimen translate into the identical CDR3. V gene TRBV5-1 combines with J gene TRBJ1-3; possible D gene TRBD1, 5 bases. Germline CDR1 is SGHRS and CDR2 is YFSETQ. The CDR3 covers 16 residues. V was clipped by 0 bases and J by 4 bases, with 14 bases between them. CDR3 amino acids: CASSLDQGGSGNTIYF. In DNA, the CDR3 is TGCGCCAGCAGCTTGGACCAGGGAGGCTCCGGAAACACCATATATTTT.

The gene calls are TRBV6-1 and TRBJ1-4, with 8 bases fitting TRBD1. Germline V gene data show CDR1 as MNHNS and CDR2 as SASEGT. The V segment lost 1 base and the J segment 6 bases; nucleotides outside the gene matches: 4. The CDR3 runs 15 residues. The CDR3 sequence: CASSEGTGRDEKLFF. The CDR3 region has the DNA TGTGCCAGCAGTGAAGGGACAGGGCGGGATGAAAAACTGTTTTTT.

The CDR3 region has the DNA TGTGCCAGCAGTGTACAGGGGCGAGGGACTGAAGCTTTCTTT. Translation gives CASSVQGRGTEAFF. The chain couples TRBV25-1 to TRBJ1-1, with TRBD1 matching 7 bases. Germline CDR1 and CDR2: MGHDK and SYGVNS. This CDR3 is built from 14 residues. Trimming at V came to 4 bases and at J to 5 bases, leaving 7 bases not matched to a gene. The whole variable domain, filled in from reference TRBV25-1 and TRBJ1-1, reads EADIYQTPRYLVIGTGKKITLECSQTMGHDKMYWYQQDPGMELHLIHYSYGVNSTEKGDLSSESTVSRIRTEHFPLTLESARPSHTSQYLCASSVQGRGTEAFFGQGTRLTVV.

The rearrangement uses TRBV28 and TRBJ2-2; 10 bases match TRBD2. CDR3 length equals 15 residues. Germline-derived CDR1 and CDR2 are MDHEN and SYDVKM. With V trimmed by 6 bases and J by 3 bases, 4 bases remained unmatched. The CDR3 loop is CASSSLAGDTGELFF. CDR3 coding DNA: TGTGCCAGCAGCAGTCTAGCGGGGGACACCGGGGAGCTGTTTTTT.

The chain is built from TRBV5-1 and TRBJ1-3, with 8 bases fitting TRBD1. The length of the CDR3 is 16 residues. Germline CDR1 reads SGHRS; CDR2 reads YFSETQ. Trimming removed 0 bases from V and 3 bases from J; junction bases left unmatched: 5. This CDR3 reads CASSLAGTGVGNTIYF. The CDR3 DNA sequence: TGCGCCAGCAGCTTGGCGGGGACAGGAGTTGGAAACACCATATATTTT. The full variable domain, in which reference TRBV5-1 and TRBJ1-3 provide the parts outside the CDR3, is KAGVTQTPRYLIKTRGQQVTLSCSPISGHRSVSWYQQTPGQGLQFLFEYFSETQRNKGNFPGRFSGRQFSNSRSEMNVSTLELGDSALYLCASSLAGTGVGNTIYFGEGSWLTVV.

The chain recombines TRBV6-5 with TRBJ2-7; 7 nucleotides match TRBD1. Losses at the gene ends were 6 bases for V and 2 bases for J; bases not matched to a gene: 7. From germline, CDR1 is MNHEY and CDR2 SVGAGI. This CDR3 spans 14 amino acids. CDR3: CASRRQGEPYEQYF. The CDR3 DNA is TGTGCCAGCAGACGACAGGGAGAGCCCTACGAGCAGTACTTC.

The V and J genes are TRBV19 and TRBJ1-5, with D possibly being TRBD1 (5 bases). V gave up 3 bases and J gave up 0 bases, with 9 bases separating them. The germline V gene has CDR1 LNHDA and CDR2 SQIVND (reference sequence). The CDR3 covers 15 residues. CDR3 nucleotide sequence: TGTGCCAGTAGTATCGAAGGGGCTAGCAATCAGCCCCAGCATTTT. This gives the protein CASSIEGASNQPQHF.

The chain employs TRBV7-2 and TRBJ2-7; TRBD2 agrees at 10 bases. Germline trimming cut 1 base from V and 5 bases from J; bases unmatched to any gene: 5. The CDR3 is 15 residues long. Germline V CDR1 and CDR2: SGHTA, FQGNSA. The CDR3 nucleotides are TGTGCCAGCAGCTTAGTAGGCCTAGCGGGAGACGAGCAGTACTTC. Translation: CASSLVGLAGDEQYF.

V gene TRBV29-1 combines with J gene TRBJ1-4; weak D call: TRBD1 (5 bases). Trimming removed 4 bases at V and 8 bases at J, with 11 bases between. This CDR3 region has 12 residues. The germline CDR1 and CDR2 sequences are SQVTM and ANQGSEA. The CDR3 loop is CSVVGVDEKLFF. CDR3 nucleotides: TGCAGCGTTGTAGGGGTCGACGAAAAACTGTTTTTT.

The chain carries TRBV7-2 and TRBJ2-5; 10 nucleotides agree with TRBD2. The CDR3 runs to 16 residues. Germline V gene sequence: CDR1 SGHTA, CDR2 FQGNSA. The V gene end was trimmed by 1 base and the J gene end by 5 bases; junction bases not matched to a gene: 7. The CDR3 DNA reads as TGTGCCAGCAGCTTAGTTAGCGGGGGGCCCTTGGAGACCCAGTACTTC. It yields the protein CASSLVSGGPLETQYF.

V and J are TRBV6-5 and TRBJ1-5, with 9 bases fitting TRBD1. Germline V gene lookup returns CDR1 MNHEY and CDR2 SVGAGI. J lost 5 bases, V lost 6 bases, and 5 bases had no gene match. The CDR3 loop spans 14 amino acids. CDR3 bases: TGTGCCAGCAGCATGGGGACAGGGCATCAGCCCCAGCATTTT. This gives the protein CASSMGTGHQPQHF.